This passage covers 22 T cell receptor beta chains from one sample sequenced in a study of glioma-infiltrating T cells after dendritic cell vaccination. The repertoire was sequenced with immunoSEQ multiplex PCR; TCRdb's copy has only in-frame clones and lacks some. The sample lists under 40,000 clones, 90% occurring once. The material sequenced was blood, taken before dendritic cell vaccination. Receptors were obtained from a human donor with glioblastoma.

Written as DNA, the CDR3 is TGTGCCAGCAGCTCACAGGGGGCCTACAATGAGCAGTTCTTC. Encoded protein: CASSSQGAYNEQFF. The chain couples TRBV13 to TRBJ2-1, with 8 bases identical to TRBD1. Germline lookup yields CDR1 PRHDT and CDR2 FYEKMQ (reference sequence). Trimming cost V 4 bases and J 2 bases; bases outside gene matches: 1. The CDR3 contains 14 residues.

The chain carries TRBV10-3 and TRBJ1-1; possibly TRBD1 for D (5 bases). This CDR3 has 13 amino acids. The germline V and J ends were trimmed by 6 bases and 6 bases, with 14 bases remaining between them. Germline lookup yields CDR1 ENHRY and CDR2 SYGVKD. CDR3 bases: TGTGCCATCAGCCGGGGGGAAGGAGCTGAAGCTTTCTTT. This translates into CAISRGEGAEAFF.

The chain is built from TRBV7-8 and TRBJ2-5; no clear D. V was clipped by 5 bases and J by 1 base, with 8 bases between them. Germline loops: CDR1 SGHVS, CDR2 FQNEAQ. There are 13 residues in the CDR3. This chain's CDR3 is CASSPVPQETQYF. The CDR3 DNA is TGTGCCAGCAGCCCAGTGCCCCAAGAGACCCAGTACTTC.

CDR3 nucleotides: TGCGCCAGCAGCCCGGGACAGGGGAACGGAAACACCATATATTTT. This translates into CASSPGQGNGNTIYF. This sequence joins TRBV5-1 and TRBJ1-3; 10 bases are shared with TRBD1. The CDR3 has 15 residues. Germline-derived CDR1 and CDR2 are SGHRS and YFSETQ. V lost 4 bases to trimming and J lost 4 bases; unmatched junction nucleotides: 5.

The chain combines TRBV19 with TRBJ1-2; a weak D match, TRBD1 (5 bases). Trimming removed 6 bases at V and 2 bases at J, with 13 bases between. CDR1 and CDR2 from the germline V gene are LNHDA and SQIVND (reference sequence). The length of the CDR3 is 14 residues. The CDR3 nucleotides are TGTGCCAGTAGGAATCACAGGAACAACTATGGCTACACCTTC. Protein sequence: CASRNHRNNYGYTF.

The chain has TRBV29-1 and TRBJ2-7; D unresolved. Germline V gene lookup returns CDR1 SQVTM and CDR2 ANQGSEA. Between the trimmed V and J ends, which lost 4 bases and 0 bases, there was a span of 4 bases. The CDR3 contains 11 residues. The CDR3 coding sequence is TGCAGCGTTGGAGGCTCCTACGAGCAGTACTTC. It yields the protein CSVGGSYEQYF.

The V call is TRBV6-4, the J call TRBJ2-3; TRBD1 matches at 9 bases. The V gene's germline CDR1 is MRHNA and CDR2 SNTAGT. The CDR3 length is 15 residues. Trimming removed 2 bases from V and 6 bases from J; junction bases left unmatched: 6. The CDR3 nucleotides are TGTGCCAGCAGTGACCAGGGGACAGGGCGGGATACGCAGTATTTT. This encodes CASSDQGTGRDTQYF.

This chain connects TRBV25-1 to TRBJ1-1; D gene ambiguous. This CDR3 comprises 14 residues. The germline CDR1 and CDR2 sequences are MGHDK and SYGVNS. V lost 2 bases to trimming and J lost 2 bases, with 9 bases between them. The CDR3 bases are TGTGCCAGCAGTGAAGCTGGCAGAAACACTGAAGCTTTCTTT. Its protein is CASSEAGRNTEAFF.

This chain connects TRBV15 to TRBJ2-3, with D unresolved. The germline V gene encodes CDR1 LNHNV and CDR2 YYDKDF (reference sequence). The CDR3 is made up of 14 amino acids. Trimming took off 0 bases at V and 2 bases at J, with 6 bases between the two ends. CDR3 residues: CATSRDQDTDTQYF. CDR3 nucleotides: TGTGCCACCAGCAGAGATCAGGACACAGATACGCAGTATTTT.

This clone was observed a single time. The chain carries TRBV10-1 and TRBJ2-5; D is possibly TRBD2 (6 bases). Germline V gene data show CDR1 as WNHNN and CDR2 as SYGVQD (reference sequence). V lost 4 bases and J lost 7, with 16 bases in between. The CDR3 spans 14 residues. CDR3 sequence reads: CASSVSTAEGTQYF. DNA for the CDR3: TGCGCCAGCAGTGTATCTACGGCGGAGGGGACCCAGTACTTC.

V and J are TRBV5-8 and TRBJ2-2, with D tentatively TRBD1 (6 bases). The ends were cut back, 0 bases at V and 3 bases at J, with 9 bases in the middle. The CDR3 runs 15 residues. The V gene's germline CDR1 is SGHTS and CDR2 YDEGEE. CDR3 in amino acids: CASSLAGTHTGELFF. In DNA, the CDR3 is TGTGCCAGCAGCTTGGCCGGGACACACACCGGGGAGCTGTTTTTT. Full variable domain (rest looked up from reference TRBV5-8 and TRBJ2-2): EAGVTQSPTHLIKTRGQQATLRCSPISGHTSVYWYQQALGLGLQFLLWYDEGEERNRGNFPPRFSGRQFPNYSSELNVNALELEDSALYLCASSLAGTHTGELFFGEGSRLTVL.

The CDR3 protein is CASSLAGTGDSDTQYF. In nucleotides, the CDR3 is TGTGCCAGCAGTTTGGCCGGGACAGGGGATTCAGATACGCAGTATTTT. The chain recombines TRBV28 with TRBJ2-3; 10 nucleotides match TRBD1. V trimming: 3 bases; J trimming: 4 bases; junction bases outside the gene matches: 7. The CDR3 has 16 residues. Per germline, CDR1 MDHEN and CDR2 SYDVKM.

The genes are TRBV2 and TRBJ2-3, with D perhaps TRBD2 (6 bases). Between the trimmed V and J ends, which lost 7 bases and 3 bases, there was a span of 17 bases. The CDR3 spans 15 residues. CDR1 SNHLY and CDR2 FYNNEI come from the germline V gene. CDR3 amino acids: CASNQLASGTDTQYF. The CDR3 region has the DNA TGTGCCAGCAACCAACTAGCTTCAGGGACAGATACGCAGTATTTT. Full variable domain (missing parts from reference TRBV2 and TRBJ2-3): EPEVTQTPSHQVTQMGQEVILRCVPISNHLYFYWYRQILGQKVEFLVSFYNNEISEKSEIFDDQFSVERPDGSNFTLKIRSTKLEDSAMYFCASNQLASGTDTQYFGPGTRLTVL.

This clone was detected a few times. This chain joins TRBV4-1 and TRBJ2-5; D is perhaps TRBD2 (5 bases). The DNA end is a closer match to TRBJ2-7, so the J assignment may be wrong. CDR1 is MGHRA and CDR2 is YSYEKL in the germline V gene. CDR3 length equals 14 residues. The CDR3 here is CASSRPGGFGEQYF. For the CDR3, the DNA is TGCGCCAGCAGCCGCCCGGGCGGGTTCGGCGAGCAGTACTTC.

The count of this clone is one. The chain is built from TRBV13 and TRBJ2-7; a weak D match, TRBD1 (5 bases). The CDR3 is 15 residues long. The V end was cut by 2 bases, the J end by 0 bases, with 11 bases between. The germline V gene has CDR1 PRHDT and CDR2 FYEKMQ (reference sequence). The CDR3 nucleotides read TGTGCCAGCAGCTTAACCAGGGTCCTCTCCTACGAGCAGTACTTC. Amino acid sequence: CASSLTRVLSYEQYF. Using reference TRBV13 and TRBJ2-7 for the parts outside the CDR3, the full variable domain is AAGVIQSPRHLIKEKRETATLKCYPIPRHDTVYWYQQGPGQDPQFLISFYEKMQSDKGSIPDRFSAQQFSDYHSELNMSSLELGDSALYFCASSLTRVLSYEQYFGPGTRLTVT.

Turning to this clone: Other DNA variants within this sample encode the same CDR3. V and J are TRBV25-1 and TRBJ1-6; 9 nucleotides align to TRBD1. V gave up 5 bases and J gave up 13 bases; unmatched junction bases: 9. This CDR3 spans 14 amino acids. Germline loops: CDR1 MGHDK, CDR2 SYGVNS. CDR3 residues: CASSSDRGGSPLHF. The CDR3, as DNA: TGTGCCAGCAGTTCCGACAGGGGGGGTTCCCCCCTCCACTTT.

V is TRBV7-2 and J is TRBJ1-1; 10 nucleotides match TRBD1. With 5 bases clipped from V and 6 bases from J, the junction kept 9 bases outside the gene matches. The CDR3 extends over 15 amino acids. Germline CDR1 SGHTA, CDR2 FQGNSA. In DNA form, the CDR3 reads TGTGCCAGCAGCCCCCATGGACAGGGGGTTTCTGAAGCTTTCTTT. It yields the protein CASSPHGQGVSEAFF. Combining the CDR3 with reference TRBV7-2 and TRBJ1-1 gives the whole variable domain GAGVSQSPSNKVTEKGKDVELRCDPISGHTALYWYRQSLGQGLEFLIYFQGNSAPDKSGLPSDRFSAERTGGSVSTLTIQRTQQEDSAVYLCASSPHGQGVSEAFFGQGTRLTVV.

The chain carries TRBV5-6 and TRBJ1-3; tentative D call: TRBD1 (6 bases). The V gene's germline CDR1 is SGHDT and CDR2 YYEEEE. Trimming shortened V by 3 bases and J by 0 bases, and 13 bases separated the two germline ends. The CDR3 extends over 16 amino acids. The CDR3 nucleotides read TGTGCCAGCAGCTACGGGGGGGGCCCCTCTGGAAACACCATATATTTT. This gives the protein CASSYGGGPSGNTIYF.

This clone was counted once. This sequence joins TRBV9 and TRBJ2-5; TRBD2 agrees at 9 bases. The J call could be wrong; TRBJ2-7 is a better fit for the DNA end. Germline CDR1 reads SGDLS; CDR2 reads YYNGEE. The CDR3 contains 17 residues. CDR3 in DNA: TGTGCCAGCAGTCCTCATCCCCCGTTGGGACTAGCCGGCGAGCAGTACTTC. Protein: CASSPHPPLGLAGEQYF.

The chain couples TRBV10-1 to TRBJ2-1; 8 nucleotides agree with TRBD2. Trimming cost V 9 bases and J 5 bases; bases outside gene matches: 12. CDR1 and CDR2 from the germline V gene are WNHNN and SYGVQD (reference sequence). The CDR3 runs to 15 residues. The CDR3 DNA follows: TGCGCCAGTGGAGGTGAGATAGCGGGGAACAATGAGCAGTTCTTC. It is translated as CASGGEIAGNNEQFF.

The CDR3 coding sequence is TGTGCCAGCAGTTTCGATGGACAGGGGGCCACCTTTGCTTTCTTT. Translating gives CASSFDGQGATFAFF. This chain links TRBV27 with TRBJ1-1; 11 nucleotides align to TRBD1. The J segment lost 11 bases and the V segment lost 3 bases, leaving 11 bases of the junction unmatched. The germline gives CDR1 MNHEY, CDR2 SMNVEV (reference sequence). This CDR3 has 15 residues.

The chain uses TRBV11-2 and TRBJ2-5, with D possibly being TRBD1 (6 bases). Looked up from germline, CDR1 is SGHAT and CDR2 is FQNNGV. V dropped 5 bases and J dropped 1 base, with 17 bases sitting between them. This CDR3 has 16 amino acids. CDR3 in amino acids: CASSRIGTTIQETQYF. The CDR3 nucleotides read TGTGCCAGCAGCCGCATCGGGACAACTATCCAAGAGACCCAGTACTTC. Combining the CDR3 with reference TRBV11-2 and TRBJ2-5 gives the whole variable domain EAGVAQSPRYKIIEKRQSVAFWCNPISGHATLYWYQQILGQGPKLLIQFQNNGVVDDSQLPKDRFSAERLKGVDSTLKIQPAKLEDSAVYLCASSRIGTTIQETQYFGPGTRLLVL.